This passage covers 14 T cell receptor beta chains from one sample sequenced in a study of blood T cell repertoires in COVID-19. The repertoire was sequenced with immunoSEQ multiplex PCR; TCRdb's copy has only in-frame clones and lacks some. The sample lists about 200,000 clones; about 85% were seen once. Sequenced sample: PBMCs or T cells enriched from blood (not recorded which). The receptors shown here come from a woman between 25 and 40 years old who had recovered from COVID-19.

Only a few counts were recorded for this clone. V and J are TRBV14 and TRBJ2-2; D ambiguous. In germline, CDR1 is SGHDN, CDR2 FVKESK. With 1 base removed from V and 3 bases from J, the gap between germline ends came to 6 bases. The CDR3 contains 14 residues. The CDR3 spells CASSQVQYTGELFF. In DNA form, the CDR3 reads TGTGCCAGCAGCCAAGTCCAGTACACCGGGGAGCTGTTTTTT.

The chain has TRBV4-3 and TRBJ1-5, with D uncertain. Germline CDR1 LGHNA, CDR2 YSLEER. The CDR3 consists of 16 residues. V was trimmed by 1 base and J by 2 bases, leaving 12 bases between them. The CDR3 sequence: CASSQGLAGGNQPQHF. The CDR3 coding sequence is TGCGCCAGCAGCCAAGGACTCGCCGGGGGCAATCAGCCCCAGCATTTT.

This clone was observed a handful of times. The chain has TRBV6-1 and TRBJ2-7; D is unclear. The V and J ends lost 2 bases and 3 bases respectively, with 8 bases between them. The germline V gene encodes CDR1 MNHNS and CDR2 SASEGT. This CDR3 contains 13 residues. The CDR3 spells CASSEPYSYEQYF. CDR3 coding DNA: TGTGCCAGCAGTGAACCCTACAGCTACGAGCAGTACTTC.

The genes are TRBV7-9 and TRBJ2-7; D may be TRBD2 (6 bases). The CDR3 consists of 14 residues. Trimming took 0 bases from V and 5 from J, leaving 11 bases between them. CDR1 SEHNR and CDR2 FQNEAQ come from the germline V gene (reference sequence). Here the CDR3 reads CASSLAGGRDEQYF. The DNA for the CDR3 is TGTGCCAGCAGCTTAGCGGGAGGAAGGGACGAGCAGTACTTC. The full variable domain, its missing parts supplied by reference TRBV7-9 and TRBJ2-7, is DTGVSQNPRHKITKRGQNVTFRCDPISEHNRLYWYRQTLGQGPEFLTYFQNEAQLEKSRLLSDRFSAERPKGSFSTLEIQRTEQGDSAMYLCASSLAGGRDEQYFGPGTRLTVT.

CDR3 region: CAWSKGAAQHF. CDR3 coding DNA: TGTGCCTGGAGTAAGGGGGCGGCCCAGCATTTT. The chain is built from TRBV30 and TRBJ1-5; 7 bases are shared with TRBD1. Germline V gene lookup returns CDR1 GTSNPN and CDR2 SVGIG (reference sequence). V shed 2 bases and J 11 bases; nucleotides not matched to a gene: 3. The CDR3 runs to 11 residues.

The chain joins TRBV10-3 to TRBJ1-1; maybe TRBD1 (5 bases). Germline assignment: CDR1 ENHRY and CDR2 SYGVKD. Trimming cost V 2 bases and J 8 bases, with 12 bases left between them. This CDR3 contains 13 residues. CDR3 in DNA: TGTGCCATCAGTGAGAACAGGCAGCGCGAAGCTTTCTTT. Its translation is CAISENRQREAFF.

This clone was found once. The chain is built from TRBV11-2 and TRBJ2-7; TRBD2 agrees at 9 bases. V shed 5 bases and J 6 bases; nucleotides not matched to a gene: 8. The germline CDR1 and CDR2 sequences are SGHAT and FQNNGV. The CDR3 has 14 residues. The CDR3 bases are TGTGCCAGCAGCCAAGGCGGGGGGGCGGTCGAGCAGTACTTC. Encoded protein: CASSQGGGAVEQYF.

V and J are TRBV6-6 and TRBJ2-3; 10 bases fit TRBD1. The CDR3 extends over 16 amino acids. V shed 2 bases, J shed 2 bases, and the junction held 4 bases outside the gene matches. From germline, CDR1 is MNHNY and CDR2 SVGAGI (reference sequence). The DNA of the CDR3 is TGTGCCAGCAGTTACGGGGGGACAGGGGCCACAGATACGCAGTATTTT. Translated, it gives CASSYGGTGATDTQYF.

This CDR3 is CASSFLSVVTDTQYF. CDR3 nucleotide sequence: TGTGCCAGCAGCTTCTTATCGGTAGTTACAGATACGCAGTATTTT. This sequence joins TRBV7-2 and TRBJ2-3; D is undetermined. V lost 3 bases to trimming and J lost 3 bases, with 13 bases between them. This CDR3 comprises 15 residues. Germline V gene lookup returns CDR1 SGHTA and CDR2 FQGNSA. The whole variable domain, remainder taken from reference TRBV7-2 and TRBJ2-3, is GAGVSQSPSNKVTEKGKDVELRCDPISGHTALYWYRQSLGQGLEFLIYFQGNSAPDKSGLPSDRFSAERTGGSVSTLTIQRTQQEDSAVYLCASSFLSVVTDTQYFGPGTRLTVL.

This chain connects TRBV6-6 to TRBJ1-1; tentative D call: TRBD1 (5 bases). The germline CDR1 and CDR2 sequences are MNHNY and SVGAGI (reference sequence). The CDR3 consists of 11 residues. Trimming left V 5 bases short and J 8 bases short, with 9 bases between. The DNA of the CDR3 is TGTGCCAGCAGTCGGGACTTCGAAGCTTTCTTT. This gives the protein CASSRDFEAFF.

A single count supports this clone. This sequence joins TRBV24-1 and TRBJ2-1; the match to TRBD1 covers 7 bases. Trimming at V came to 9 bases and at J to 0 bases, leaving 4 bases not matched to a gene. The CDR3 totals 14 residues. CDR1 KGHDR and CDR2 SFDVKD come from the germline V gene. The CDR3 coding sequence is TGTGCCACCGCCCCAGGGGGCTCCTACAATGAGCAGTTCTTC. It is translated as CATAPGGSYNEQFF.

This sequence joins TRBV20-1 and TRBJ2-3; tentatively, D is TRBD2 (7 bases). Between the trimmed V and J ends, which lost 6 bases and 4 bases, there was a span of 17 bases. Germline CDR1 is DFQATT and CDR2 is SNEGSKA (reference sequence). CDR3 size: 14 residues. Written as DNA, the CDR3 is TGCAGTGCCAGTCCGGGGGGCCGCGCAGATACGCAGTATTTT. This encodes CSASPGGRADTQYF.

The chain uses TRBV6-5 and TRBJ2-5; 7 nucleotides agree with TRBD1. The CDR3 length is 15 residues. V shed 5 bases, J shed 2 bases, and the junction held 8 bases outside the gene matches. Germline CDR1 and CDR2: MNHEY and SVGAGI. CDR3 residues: CASSNHGTAQETQYF. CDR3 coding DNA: TGTGCCAGCAGTAATCACGGGACAGCACAAGAGACCCAGTACTTC.

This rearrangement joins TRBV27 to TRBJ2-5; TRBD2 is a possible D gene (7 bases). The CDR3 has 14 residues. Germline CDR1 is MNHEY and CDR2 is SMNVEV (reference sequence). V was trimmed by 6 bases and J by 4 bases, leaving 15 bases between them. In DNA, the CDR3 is TGTGCCAGCAGACCCACAGGGAGGGGAGAGACCCAGTACTTC. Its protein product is CASRPTGRGETQYF.